This TCR beta chain appears in the sequencing data of a study of cytotoxic CD8 clonotypes in ibrutinib-treated CLL. Assay used: immunoSEQ multiplex PCR; TCRdb lists only in-frame clones, some missing. The sample has 120,000 to 150,000 clones; 85% to 95% are singletons. The CDR3 spans 13 residues. V was clipped by 0 bases and J by 5 bases, with 8 bases between them. Germline-derived CDR1 and CDR2 are SGHNT and YENEEA. This chain uses TRBV11-3 with TRBJ2-7, with D hard to call. This sequence was found in a human donor with chronic lymphocytic leukemia. This specimen consisted of PBMCs, obtained after 12 months of ibrutinib treatment. The CDR3 loop reads CASSLETKDEQYF. CDR3 in DNA: TGTGCCAGCAGCTTAGAGACGAAGGACGAGCAGTACTTC.